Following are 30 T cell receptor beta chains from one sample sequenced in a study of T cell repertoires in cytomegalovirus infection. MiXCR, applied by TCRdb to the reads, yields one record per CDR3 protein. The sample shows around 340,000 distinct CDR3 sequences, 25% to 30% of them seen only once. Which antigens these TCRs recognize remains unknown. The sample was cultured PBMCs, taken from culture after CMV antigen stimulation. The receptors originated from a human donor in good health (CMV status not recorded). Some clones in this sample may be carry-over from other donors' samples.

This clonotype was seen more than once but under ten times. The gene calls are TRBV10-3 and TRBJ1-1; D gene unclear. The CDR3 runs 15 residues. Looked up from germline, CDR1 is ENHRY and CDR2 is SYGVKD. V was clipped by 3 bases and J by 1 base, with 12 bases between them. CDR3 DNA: TGTGCCATCAGTGAAGCTTCAGGTGGGAACACTGAAGCTTTCTTT. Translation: CAISEASGGNTEAFF.

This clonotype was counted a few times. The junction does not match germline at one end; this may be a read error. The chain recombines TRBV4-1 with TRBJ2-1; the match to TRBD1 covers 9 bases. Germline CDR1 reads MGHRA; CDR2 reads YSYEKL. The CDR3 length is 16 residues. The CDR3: CASSPSPGQGYNEQFF. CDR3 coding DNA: TGTGCCAGCAGCCCTTCCCCGGGACAGGGTTACAATGAGCAGTTCTTC.

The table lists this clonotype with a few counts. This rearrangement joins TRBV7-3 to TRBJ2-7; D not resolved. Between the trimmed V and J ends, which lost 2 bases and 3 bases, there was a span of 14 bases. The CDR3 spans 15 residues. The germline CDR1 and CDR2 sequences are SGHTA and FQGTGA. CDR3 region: CASSLFSGPYYEQYF. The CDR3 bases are TGTGCCAGCAGCTTATTCTCCGGGCCGTACTACGAGCAGTACTTC.

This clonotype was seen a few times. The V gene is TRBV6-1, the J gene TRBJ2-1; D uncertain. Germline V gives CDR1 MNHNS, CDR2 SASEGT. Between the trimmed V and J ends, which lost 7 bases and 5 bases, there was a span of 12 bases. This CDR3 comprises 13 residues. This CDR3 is CASTRSRDNEQFF. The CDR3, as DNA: TGTGCCAGCACCCGAAGCCGGGACAATGAGCAGTTCTTC.

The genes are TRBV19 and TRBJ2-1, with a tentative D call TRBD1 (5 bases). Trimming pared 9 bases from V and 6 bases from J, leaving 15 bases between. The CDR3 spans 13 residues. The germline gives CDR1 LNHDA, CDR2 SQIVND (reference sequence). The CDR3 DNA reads TGTGCCAGCCGCGACAGATTTACCAATGAGCAGTTCTTC. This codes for CASRDRFTNEQFF.

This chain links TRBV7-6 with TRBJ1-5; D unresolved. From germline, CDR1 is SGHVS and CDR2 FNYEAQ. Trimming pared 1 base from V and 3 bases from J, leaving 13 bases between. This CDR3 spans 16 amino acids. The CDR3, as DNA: TGTGCCAGCAGCTTAGGACTGCGGGATTTCAATCAGCCCCAGCATTTT. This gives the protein CASSLGLRDFNQPQHF.

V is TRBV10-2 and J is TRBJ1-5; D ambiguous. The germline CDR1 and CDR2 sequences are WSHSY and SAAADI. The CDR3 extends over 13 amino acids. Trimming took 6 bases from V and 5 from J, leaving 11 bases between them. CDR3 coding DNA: TGCGCCAGCAGAGAAGCAGCGGATCAGCCCCAGCATTTT. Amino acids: CASREAADQPQHF.

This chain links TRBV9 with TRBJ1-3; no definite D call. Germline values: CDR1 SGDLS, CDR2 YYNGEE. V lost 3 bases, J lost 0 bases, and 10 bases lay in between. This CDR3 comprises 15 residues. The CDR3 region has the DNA TGTGCCAGCAGCGCCTCACCTATCTCTGGAAACACCATATATTTT. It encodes CASSASPISGNTIYF. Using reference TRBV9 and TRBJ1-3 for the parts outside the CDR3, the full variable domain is DSGVTQTPKHLITATGQRVTLRCSPRSGDLSVYWYQQSLDQGLQFLIQYYNGEERAKGNILERFSAQQFPDLHSELNLSSLELGDSALYFCASSASPISGNTIYFGEGSWLTVV.

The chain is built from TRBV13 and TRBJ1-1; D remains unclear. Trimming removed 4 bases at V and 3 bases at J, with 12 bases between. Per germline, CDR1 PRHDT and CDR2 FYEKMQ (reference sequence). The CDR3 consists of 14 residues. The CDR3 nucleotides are TGTGCCAGCAGCTCACTAGGGAAAGACACTGAAGCTTTCTTT. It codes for CASSSLGKDTEAFF. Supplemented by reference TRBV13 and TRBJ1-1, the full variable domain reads AAGVIQSPRHLIKEKRETATLKCYPIPRHDTVYWYQQGPGQDPQFLISFYEKMQSDKGSIPDRFSAQQFSDYHSELNMSSLELGDSALYFCASSSLGKDTEAFFGQGTRLTVV.

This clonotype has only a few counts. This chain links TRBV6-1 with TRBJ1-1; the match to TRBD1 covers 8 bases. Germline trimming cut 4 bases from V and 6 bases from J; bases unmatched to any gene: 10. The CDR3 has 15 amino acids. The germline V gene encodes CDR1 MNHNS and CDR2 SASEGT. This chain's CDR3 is CASSAPSTGEAEAFF. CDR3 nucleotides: TGTGCCAGCAGTGCTCCATCGACAGGGGAAGCTGAAGCTTTCTTT.

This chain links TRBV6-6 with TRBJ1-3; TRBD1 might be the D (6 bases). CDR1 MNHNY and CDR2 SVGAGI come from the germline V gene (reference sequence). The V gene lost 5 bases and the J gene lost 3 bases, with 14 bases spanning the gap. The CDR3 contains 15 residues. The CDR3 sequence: CASSDGTGFGNTIYF. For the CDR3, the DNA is TGTGCCAGCAGTGATGGAACAGGGTTTGGAAACACCATATATTTT.

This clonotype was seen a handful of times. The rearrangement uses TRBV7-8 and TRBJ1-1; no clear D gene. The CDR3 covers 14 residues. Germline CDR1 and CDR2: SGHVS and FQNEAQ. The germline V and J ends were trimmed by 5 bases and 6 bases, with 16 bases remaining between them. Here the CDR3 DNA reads TGTGCCAGCAGCCCAAGGGTGGCGACCGCTGAAGCTTTCTTT. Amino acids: CASSPRVATAEAFF.

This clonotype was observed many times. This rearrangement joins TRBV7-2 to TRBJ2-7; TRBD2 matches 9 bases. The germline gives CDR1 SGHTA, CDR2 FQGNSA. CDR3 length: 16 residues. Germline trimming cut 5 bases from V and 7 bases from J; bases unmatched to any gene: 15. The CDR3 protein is CASSPLGAGGPEEQYF. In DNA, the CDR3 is TGTGCCAGCAGCCCCCTGGGTGCGGGAGGGCCTGAAGAGCAGTACTTC.

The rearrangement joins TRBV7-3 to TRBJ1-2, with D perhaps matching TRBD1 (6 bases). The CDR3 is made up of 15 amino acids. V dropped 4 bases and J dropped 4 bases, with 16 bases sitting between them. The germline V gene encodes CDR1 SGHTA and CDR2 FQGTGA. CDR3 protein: CASSYGTNLGYGYTF. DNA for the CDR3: TGTGCCAGCAGCTACGGGACAAACCTGGGCTATGGCTACACCTTC.

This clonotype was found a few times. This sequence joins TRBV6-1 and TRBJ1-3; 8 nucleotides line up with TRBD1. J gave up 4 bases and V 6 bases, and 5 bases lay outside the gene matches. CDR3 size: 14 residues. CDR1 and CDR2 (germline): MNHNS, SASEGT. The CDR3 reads CASSQGAKGNTIYF. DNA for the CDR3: TGTGCCAGCAGCCAGGGGGCGAAGGGAAACACCATATATTTT.

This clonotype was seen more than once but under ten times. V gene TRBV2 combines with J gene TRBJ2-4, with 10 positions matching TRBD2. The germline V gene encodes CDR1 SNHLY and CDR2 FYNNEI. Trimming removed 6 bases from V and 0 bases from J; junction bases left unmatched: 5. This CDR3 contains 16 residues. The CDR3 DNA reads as TGTGCCAGCAGACCCGGACTAGCGGTAGCCAAAAACATTCAGTACTTC. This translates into CASRPGLAVAKNIQYF.

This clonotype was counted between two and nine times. CDR3 coding DNA: TGTGCCAGCAGTGATCAGGGGTTTGAGACCCAGTACTTC. This translates into CASSDQGFETQYF. The V call is TRBV6-1, the J call TRBJ2-5; D is perhaps TRBD1 (6 bases). Germline V gene lookup returns CDR1 MNHNS and CDR2 SASEGT. V was pared by 3 bases and J by 5 bases, with 10 bases between. The CDR3 runs 13 residues.

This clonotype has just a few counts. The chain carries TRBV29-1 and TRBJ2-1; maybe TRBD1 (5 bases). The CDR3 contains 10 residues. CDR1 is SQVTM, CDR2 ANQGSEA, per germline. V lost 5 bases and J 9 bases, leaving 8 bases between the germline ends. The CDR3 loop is CSVKGREQFF. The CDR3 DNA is TGCAGCGTTAAGGGGCGTGAGCAGTTCTTC.

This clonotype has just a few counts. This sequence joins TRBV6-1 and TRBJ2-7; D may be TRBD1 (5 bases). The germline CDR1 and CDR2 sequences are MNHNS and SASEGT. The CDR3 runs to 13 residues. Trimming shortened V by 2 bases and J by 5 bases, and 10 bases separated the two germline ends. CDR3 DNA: TGTGCCAGCAGTGAACAGGGATCCCACGAGCAGTACTTC. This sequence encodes CASSEQGSHEQYF.

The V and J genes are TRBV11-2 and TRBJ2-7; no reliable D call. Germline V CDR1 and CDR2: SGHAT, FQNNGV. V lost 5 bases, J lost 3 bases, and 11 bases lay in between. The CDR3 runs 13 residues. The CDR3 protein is CASSRVVNYEQYF. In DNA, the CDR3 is TGTGCCAGCAGCCGGGTAGTGAACTACGAGCAGTACTTC.

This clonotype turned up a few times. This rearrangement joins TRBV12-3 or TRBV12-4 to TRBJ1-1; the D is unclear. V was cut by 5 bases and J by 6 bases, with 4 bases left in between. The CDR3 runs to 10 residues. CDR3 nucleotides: TGTGCCAGCAGTCACGCTGAAGCTTTCTTT. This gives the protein CASSHAEAFF.

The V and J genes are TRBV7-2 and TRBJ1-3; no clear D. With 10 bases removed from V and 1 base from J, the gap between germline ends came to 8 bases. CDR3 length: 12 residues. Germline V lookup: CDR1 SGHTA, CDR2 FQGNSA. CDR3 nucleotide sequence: TGTGCCATCCCACATTCTGGAAACACCATATATTTT. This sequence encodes CAIPHSGNTIYF. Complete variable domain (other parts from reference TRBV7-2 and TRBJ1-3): GAGVSQSPSNKVTEKGKDVELRCDPISGHTALYWYRQSLGQGLEFLIYFQGNSAPDKSGLPSDRFSAERTGGSVSTLTIQRTQQEDSAVYLCAIPHSGNTIYFGEGSWLTVV.

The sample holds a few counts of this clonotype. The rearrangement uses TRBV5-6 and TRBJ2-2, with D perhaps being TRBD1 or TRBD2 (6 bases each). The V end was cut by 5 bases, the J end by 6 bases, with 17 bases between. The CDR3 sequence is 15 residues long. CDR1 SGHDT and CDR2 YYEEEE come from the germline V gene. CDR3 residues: CASSLQGRSAGELFF. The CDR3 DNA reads TGTGCCAGCAGTCTCCAGGGGAGGTCGGCCGGGGAGCTGTTTTTT.

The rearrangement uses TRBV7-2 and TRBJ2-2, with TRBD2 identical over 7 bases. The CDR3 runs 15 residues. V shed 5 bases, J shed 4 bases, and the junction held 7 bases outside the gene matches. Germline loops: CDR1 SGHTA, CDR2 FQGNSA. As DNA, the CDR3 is TGTGCCAGCAGCAGGAGCGGGATAGGCACCGGGGAGCTGTTTTTT. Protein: CASSRSGIGTGELFF.

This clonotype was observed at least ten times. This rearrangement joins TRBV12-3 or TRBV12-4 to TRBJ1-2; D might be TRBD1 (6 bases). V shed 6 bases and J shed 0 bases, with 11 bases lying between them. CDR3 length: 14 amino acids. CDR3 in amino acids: CASRLQGPNYGYTF. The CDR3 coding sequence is TGTGCCAGCAGGCTACAGGGACCTAACTATGGCTACACCTTC.

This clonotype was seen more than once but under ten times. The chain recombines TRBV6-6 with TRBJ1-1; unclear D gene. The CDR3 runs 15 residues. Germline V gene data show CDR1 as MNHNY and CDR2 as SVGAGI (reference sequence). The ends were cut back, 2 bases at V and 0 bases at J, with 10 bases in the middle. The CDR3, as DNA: TGTGCCAGCAGTTACGGGCATTCCCTGAACACTGAAGCTTTCTTT. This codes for CASSYGHSLNTEAFF.

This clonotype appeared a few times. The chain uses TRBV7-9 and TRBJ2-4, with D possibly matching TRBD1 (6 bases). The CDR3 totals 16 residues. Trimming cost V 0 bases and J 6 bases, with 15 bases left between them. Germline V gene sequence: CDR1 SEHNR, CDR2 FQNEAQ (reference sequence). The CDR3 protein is CASSLANRERGNIQYF. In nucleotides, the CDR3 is TGTGCCAGCAGCTTAGCTAACAGGGAGAGGGGAAACATTCAGTACTTC. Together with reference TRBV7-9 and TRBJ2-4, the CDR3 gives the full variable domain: DTGVSQNPRHKITKRGQNVTFRCDPISEHNRLYWYRQTLGQGPEFLTYFQNEAQLEKSRLLSDRFSAERPKGSFSTLEIQRTEQGDSAMYLCASSLANRERGNIQYFGAGTRLSVL.

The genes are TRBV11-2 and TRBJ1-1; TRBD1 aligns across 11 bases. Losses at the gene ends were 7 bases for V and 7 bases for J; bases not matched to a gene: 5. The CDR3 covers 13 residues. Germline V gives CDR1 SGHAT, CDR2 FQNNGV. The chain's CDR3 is CASTRGTGGEAFF. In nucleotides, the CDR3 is TGTGCCAGCACCCGAGGGACAGGGGGTGAAGCTTTCTTT. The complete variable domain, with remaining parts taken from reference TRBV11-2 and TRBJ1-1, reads EAGVAQSPRYKIIEKRQSVAFWCNPISGHATLYWYQQILGQGPKLLIQFQNNGVVDDSQLPKDRFSAERLKGVDSTLKIQPAKLEDSAVYLCASTRGTGGEAFFGQGTRLTVV.

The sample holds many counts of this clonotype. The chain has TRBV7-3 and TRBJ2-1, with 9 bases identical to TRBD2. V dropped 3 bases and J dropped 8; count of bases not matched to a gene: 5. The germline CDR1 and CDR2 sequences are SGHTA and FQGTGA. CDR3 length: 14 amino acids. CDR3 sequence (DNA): TGTGCCAGCAGCTTTAGCGGGGGAAGAGATGAGCAGTTCTTC. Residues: CASSFSGGRDEQFF.

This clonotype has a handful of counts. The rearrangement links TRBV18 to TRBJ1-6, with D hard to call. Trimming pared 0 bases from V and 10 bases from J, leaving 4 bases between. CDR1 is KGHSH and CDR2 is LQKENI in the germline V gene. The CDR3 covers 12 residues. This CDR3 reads CASSPPESPLHF. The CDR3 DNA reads TGTGCCAGCTCACCACCGGAGTCACCCCTCCACTTT.